This TCR beta chain was profiled in a study of post-analysis software for immune sequencing data. Study background: Clinical courses comprised relapsing-remitting, secondary progressive and progressive-relapsing multiple sclerosis. Whole-study results and caveats: Versus controls, multiple sclerosis patients showed significantly lower diversity (normalized Chao1). In patients, roughly 5 TRBV segments were more frequent than in controls, with TRBV5-6, TRBV5-1 and TRBV20-1 among them. Strong same-batch co-clustering of samples appeared with F measure clustering.

Regarding this clonotype: The antigen is not known.

The V end was cut by 1 base, the J end by 5 bases, with 14 bases between. There are 14 residues in the CDR3. The germline gives CDR1 DFQATT, CDR2 SNEGSKA (reference sequence). The authors incorporated unique molecular identifiers into the TCR beta cDNA libraries. A population of roughly 0.95 to 10 million T cells gave rise to approximately 530,000 cDNA molecules. TCRdb called the PCR reads again in MiXCR, with one record for every CDR3 protein. Here the sample spans hundreds of thousands of distinct CDR3 sequences, just under 30% being singletons. The chain employs TRBV20-1 and TRBJ2-5; D remains unclear. The sample comprised blood. The sequence was collected from a girl between 10 and 17 years old with multiple sclerosis. The CDR3 nucleotides are TGCAGTGCTAGAGTAAATCCGGCAGCGGAGACCCAGTACTTC. It encodes CSARVNPAAETQYF.